This paragraph reports one T cell receptor beta chain. CDR1 is MNHEY, CDR2 SVGEGT, per germline. The CDR3 is 16 amino acids. The V and J ends lost 0 bases and 4 bases, in that order; junction bases with no gene match: 5. This sample is drawn from a study of blood T cell repertoires in COVID-19. Study summary: Material from acute and convalescent COVID-19 was sourced from the United States, Italy and Spain. In each case, the material was cDNA or gDNA derived from T cells, B-cell-depleted T cells, or PBMCs.

Authors' methods: For nucleated cells, counts were estimated from reference gene primer amplification. This table comes from immunoSEQ multiplex PCR, and its TCRdb copy is limited to in-frame clones, with some not included. For V, J and clone size, that table is used; D and trimming come from the DNA. The data hold 100,000 to 150,000 clones, with approximately 84% observed a single time. The sample consisted of peripheral blood. The rearrangement uses TRBV6-2 or TRBV6-3 and TRBJ2-4; 8 bases agree with TRBD2. The TCR comes from a woman of 80 years or more with acute or convalescent COVID-19. This CDR3 reads CASSYSSGTQKNIQYF. The CDR3, as DNA: TGTGCCAGCAGTTACTCTAGCGGGACCCAGAAAAACATTCAGTACTTC.